This T cell receptor (beta chain) derives from a study of identical twins. On this clonotype: Its cognate antigen is unknown.

cDNA molecules carried unique molecular identifiers, and template switching added a universal primer site. TCRdb called the 5' RACE reads again in MiXCR, with one record for every CDR3 protein. The data show around 490,000 distinct CDR3 sequences, with around 15% seen just once and 0.44% held by the top ten. This CDR3 has 15 amino acids. Between the trimmed V and J ends, which lost 6 bases and 5 bases, there was a span of 17 bases. CDR1 and CDR2 from the germline V gene are MNHNS and SASEGT. Study results and limitations: The study found weaker excess twin sharing in beta out-of-frame sequences. Beta clonotypes that were abundant in cord blood contained fewer insertions, a pattern absent from memory repertoires.

These data were likewise used in another study, on yellow fever vaccine responses in identical twins. That study reports: Reportedly, twins' vaccine T cell responses looked partly convergent and partly personalized.

This receptor was identified in a young woman in good health. This chain connects TRBV6-1 to TRBJ2-1; perhaps TRBD2 as D (5 bases). Source material: CD4+ T cells sorted from blood. In DNA form, the CDR3 reads TGTGCCAGCAGGCTAAGTACCGGGAAGCACAATGAGCAGTTCTTC. As protein: CASRLSTGKHNEQFF.